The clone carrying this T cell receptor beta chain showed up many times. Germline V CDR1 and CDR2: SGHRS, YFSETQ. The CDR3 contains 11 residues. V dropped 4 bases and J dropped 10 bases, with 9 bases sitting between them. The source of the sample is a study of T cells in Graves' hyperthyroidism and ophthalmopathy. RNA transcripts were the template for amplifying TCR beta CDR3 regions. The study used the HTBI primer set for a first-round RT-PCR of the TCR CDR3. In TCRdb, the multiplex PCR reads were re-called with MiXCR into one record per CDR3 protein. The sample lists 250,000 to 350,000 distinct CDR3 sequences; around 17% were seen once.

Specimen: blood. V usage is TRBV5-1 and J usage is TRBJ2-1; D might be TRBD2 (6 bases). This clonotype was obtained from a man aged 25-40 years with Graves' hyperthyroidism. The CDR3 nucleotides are TGCGCCAGCAGCGACGGAGGGGAGCAGTTCTTC. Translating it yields CASSDGGEQFF.